This is a list of T cell receptor beta chains from one sample in a study of response to subunit inactivated influenza vaccine. MiXCR was run by TCRdb on the RT-PCR reads, yielding one entry per CDR3 protein. This repertoire shows 750,000 to 850,000 distinct CDR3 sequences, 18% found once; its top ten account for under 13%. Sequenced here: PBMCs from blood, sampled more than 4 days after vaccination. The source is a man aged 45 to 65 who received an inactivated influenza vaccine. The CDR3 runs from the conserved cysteine through the conserved F or W. A D gene is named only where the DNA matches it firmly. Size is stated for part of the rows, as once, few or many counts, or as a class when the clone is expanded.

length	V	D	J	size	CDR3	DNA
14	TRBV27	NA	TRBJ2-4	few	CASSLVGGRNIQYF	TGTGCCAGCAGTTTAGTGGGGGGCAGAAACATTCAGTACTTC
14	TRBV7-2	TRBD1	TRBJ1-2	few	CASSPRTGGQGYTF	TGTGCCAGCAGCCCGCGGACAGGGGGTCAGGGCTACACCTTC
17	TRBV10-3	TRBD2	TRBJ2-2	NA	CAISETSGRVFTGELFF	TGTGCCATCAGTGAAACTAGCGGGAGGGTATTCACCGGGGAGCTGTTTTTT
15	TRBV7-6	NA	TRBJ2-3	NA	CASSLAGELTDTQYF	TGTGCCAGCAGCTTAGCGGGGGAGCTCACAGATACGCAGTATTTT
16	TRBV7-2	NA	TRBJ2-7	NA	CASSLAMAGRGYEQYF	TGTGCCAGCAGCTTAGCCATGGCAGGGAGAGGCTACGAGCAGTACTTC
15	TRBV12-3/TRBV12-4	TRBD2	TRBJ2-1	NA	CASSARTSGNNEQFF	TGTGCCAGCAGTGCGCGGACTAGCGGTAACAATGAGCAGTTCTTC
12	TRBV20-1	NA	TRBJ2-1	few	CSSPRGYNEQFF	TGCAGTTCCCCCCGGGGTTACAATGAGCAGTTCTTC
13	TRBV30	NA	TRBJ2-7	NA	CAWSGDRAYEQYF	TGTGCCTGGAGTGGCGACAGAGCCTACGAGCAGTACTTC
14	TRBV7-9	NA	TRBJ2-1	NA	CASSPLLTHNEQFF	TGTGCCAGCAGCCCCTTGCTAACCCACAATGAGCAGTTCTTC
16	TRBV20-1	TRBD1	TRBJ2-3	few	CSASRSGTGRTDTQYF	TGCAGTGCTAGTAGATCCGGGACAGGGAGAACAGATACGCAGTATTTT
14	TRBV29-1	NA	TRBJ2-7	NA	CSVALSGGSYEQYF	TGCAGCGTAGCACTTTCCGGGGGCTCCTACGAGCAGTACTTC
14	TRBV11-2	NA	TRBJ2-3	NA	CAASERGITDTQYF	TGTGCCGCCAGTGAAAGAGGGATCACAGATACGCAGTATTTT
15	TRBV6-5	NA	TRBJ2-1	NA	CASSYGGNSYNEQFF	TGTGCCAGCAGTTACGGCGGGAACTCCTACAATGAGCAGTTCTTC
16	TRBV3-1	TRBD2	TRBJ2-7	few	CASSQASLAGSYEQYF	TGTGCCAGCAGCCAAGCGTCGCTAGCGGGGTCCTACGAGCAGTACTTC
17	TRBV4-2	NA	TRBJ2-5	few	CASSQDFGGGAGKTQYF	TGTGCCAGCAGCCAAGATTTTGGAGGGGGGGCCGGCAAGACCCAGTACTTC